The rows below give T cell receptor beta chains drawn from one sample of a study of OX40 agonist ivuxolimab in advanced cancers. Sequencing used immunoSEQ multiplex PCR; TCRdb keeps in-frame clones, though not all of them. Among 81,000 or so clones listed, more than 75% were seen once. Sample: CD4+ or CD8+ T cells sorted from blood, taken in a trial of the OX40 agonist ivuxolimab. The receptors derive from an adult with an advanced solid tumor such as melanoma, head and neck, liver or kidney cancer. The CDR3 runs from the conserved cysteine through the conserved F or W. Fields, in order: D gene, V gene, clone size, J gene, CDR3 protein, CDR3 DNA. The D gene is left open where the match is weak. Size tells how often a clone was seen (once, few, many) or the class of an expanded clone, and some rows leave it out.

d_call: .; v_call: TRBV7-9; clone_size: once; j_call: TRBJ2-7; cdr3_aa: CASSPTGYEQYF; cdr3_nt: TGTGCCAGCAGCCCGACAGGCTACGAGCAGTACTTC
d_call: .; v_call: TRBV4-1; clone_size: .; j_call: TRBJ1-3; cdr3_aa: CASSQRGVGGNTIYF; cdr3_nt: TGCGCCAGCAGCCAAAGGGGAGTCGGTGGAAACACCATATATTTT
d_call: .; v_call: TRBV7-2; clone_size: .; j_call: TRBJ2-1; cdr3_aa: CASSPGPADYNEQFF; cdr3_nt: TGTGCCAGCAGCCCTGGCCCAGCCGACTACAATGAGCAGTTCTTC
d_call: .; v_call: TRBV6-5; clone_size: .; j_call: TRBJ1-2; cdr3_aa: CASSLQGPYGYTF; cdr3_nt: TGTGCCAGCAGTTTACAGGGTCCCTATGGCTACACCTTC
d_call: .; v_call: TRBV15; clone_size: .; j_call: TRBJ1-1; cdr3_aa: CATSRGKANTEAFF; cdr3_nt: TGTGCCACCAGCAGAGGTAAGGCGAACACTGAAGCTTTCTTT
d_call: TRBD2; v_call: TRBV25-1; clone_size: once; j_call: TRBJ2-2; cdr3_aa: CASSPGGRDTGELFF; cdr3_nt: TGTGCCAGCAGTCCCGGGGGGAGAGACACCGGGGAGCTGTTTTTT
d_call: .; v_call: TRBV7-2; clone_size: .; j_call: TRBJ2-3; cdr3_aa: CASSVPRDTQYF; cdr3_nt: TGTGCCAGCAGCGTCCCCCGGGATACGCAGTATTTT
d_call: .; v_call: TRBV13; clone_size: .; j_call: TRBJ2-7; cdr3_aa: CASRDLGSYEQYF; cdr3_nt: TGTGCCAGCAGGGACCTGGGGTCCTACGAGCAGTACTTC
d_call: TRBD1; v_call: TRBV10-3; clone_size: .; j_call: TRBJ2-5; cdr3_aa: CAISAPGTGDETQYF; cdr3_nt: TGTGCCATCAGTGCCCCCGGGACAGGCGACGAGACCCAGTACTTC
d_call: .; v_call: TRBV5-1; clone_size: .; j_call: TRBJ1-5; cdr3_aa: CASSLEAGSNQPQHF; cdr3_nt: TGCGCCAGCAGCTTGGAAGCAGGAAGCAATCAGCCCCAGCATTTT
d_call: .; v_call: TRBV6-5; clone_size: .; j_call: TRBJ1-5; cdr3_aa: CASSPRGRNQPQHF; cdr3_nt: TGTGCCAGCAGTCCCCGGGGTCGCAATCAGCCCCAGCATTTT
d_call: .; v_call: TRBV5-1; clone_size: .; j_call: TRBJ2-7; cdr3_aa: CASSLEGSGYEQYF; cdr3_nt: TGCGCCAGCAGCTTGGAGGGTTCAGGCTACGAGCAGTACTTC
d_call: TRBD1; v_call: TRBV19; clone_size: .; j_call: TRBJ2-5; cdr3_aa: CASTPGTGIETQYF; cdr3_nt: TGTGCCAGTACCCCCGGGACAGGGATAGAGACCCAGTACTTC
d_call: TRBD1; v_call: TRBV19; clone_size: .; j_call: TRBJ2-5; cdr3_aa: CASSRTGQETQYF; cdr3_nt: TGTGCCAGTAGTCGGACAGGGCAAGAGACCCAGTACTTC
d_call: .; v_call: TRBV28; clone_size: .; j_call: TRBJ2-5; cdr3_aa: CASTHRRFQETQYF; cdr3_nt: TGTGCCAGCACCCACCGTCGGTTCCAAGAGACCCAGTACTTC
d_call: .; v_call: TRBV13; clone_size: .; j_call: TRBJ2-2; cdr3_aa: CASTIYALWGGRSTGELFF; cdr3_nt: TGTGCCAGCACCATTTACGCCCTGTGGGGGGGCCGGAGCACCGGGGAGCTGTTTTTT
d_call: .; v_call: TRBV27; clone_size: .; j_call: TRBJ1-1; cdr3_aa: CASSLRGGWTEAFF; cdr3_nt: TGTGCCAGCAGCCTGCGGGGAGGGTGGACTGAAGCTTTCTTT
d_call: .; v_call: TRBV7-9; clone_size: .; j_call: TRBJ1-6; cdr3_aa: CASSSWRGASNSPLHF; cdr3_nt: TGTGCCAGCAGCTCTTGGCGGGGGGCCAGTAATTCACCCCTCCACTTT
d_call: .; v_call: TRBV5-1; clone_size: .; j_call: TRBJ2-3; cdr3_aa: CASRTGLSTDTQYF; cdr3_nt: TGCGCCAGCAGAACAGGGTTAAGCACAGATACGCAGTATTTT
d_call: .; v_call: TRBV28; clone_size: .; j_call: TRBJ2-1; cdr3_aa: CASSRYNEQFF; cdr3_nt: TGTGCCAGCAGCCGATACAATGAGCAGTTCTTC
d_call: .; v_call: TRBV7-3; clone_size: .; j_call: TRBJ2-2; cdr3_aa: CASSLRQYTGELFF; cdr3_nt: TGTGCCAGCAGCCTCCGCCAGTACACCGGGGAGCTGTTTTTT
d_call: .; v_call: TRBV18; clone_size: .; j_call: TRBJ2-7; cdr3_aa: CASSPDGSYEQYF; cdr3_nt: TGTGCCAGCTCACCGGACGGCTCCTACGAGCAGTACTTC
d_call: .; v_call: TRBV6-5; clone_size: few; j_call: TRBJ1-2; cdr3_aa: CASSPRSGGGYTF; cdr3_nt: TGTGCCAGCAGCCCCAGGTCGGGGGGCGGCTACACCTTC
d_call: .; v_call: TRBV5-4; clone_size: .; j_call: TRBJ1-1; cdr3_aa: CASSSASTRSHGEAFF; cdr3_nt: TGTGCCAGCAGCTCGGCCTCGACCCGCTCCCACGGTGAAGCTTTCTTT
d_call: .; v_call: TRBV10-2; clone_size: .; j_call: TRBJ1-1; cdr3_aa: CASSELSWGTEAFF; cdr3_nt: TGCGCCAGCAGTGAACTGAGCTGGGGCACTGAAGCTTTCTTT
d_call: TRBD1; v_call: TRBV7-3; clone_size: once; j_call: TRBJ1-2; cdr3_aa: CASSPGQGAHGYTF; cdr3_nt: TGTGCCAGCAGCCCCGGACAGGGGGCGCATGGCTACACCTTC
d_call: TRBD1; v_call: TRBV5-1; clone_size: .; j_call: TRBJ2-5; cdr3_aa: CASTSQGAGETQYF; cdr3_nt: TGCGCCAGCACCTCGCAGGGGGCCGGGGAGACCCAGTACTTC
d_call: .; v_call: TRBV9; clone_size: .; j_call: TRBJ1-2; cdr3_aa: CASSVGQNYGYTF; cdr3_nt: TGTGCCAGCAGCGTAGGGCAGAACTATGGCTACACCTTC
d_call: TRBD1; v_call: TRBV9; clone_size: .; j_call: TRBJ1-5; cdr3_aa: CASSPGTGASNQPQHF; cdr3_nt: TGTGCCAGCAGCCCCGGGACAGGGGCCAGCAATCAGCCCCAGCATTTT
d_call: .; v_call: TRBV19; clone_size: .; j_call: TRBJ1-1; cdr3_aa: CASSPGQNANTEAFF; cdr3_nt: TGTGCCAGTAGTCCCGGACAGAACGCGAACACTGAAGCTTTCTTT
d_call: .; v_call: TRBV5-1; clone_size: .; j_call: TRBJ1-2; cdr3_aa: CASSLEGSGYTF; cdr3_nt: TGCGCCAGCAGCTTGGAGGGGAGCGGCTACACCTTC
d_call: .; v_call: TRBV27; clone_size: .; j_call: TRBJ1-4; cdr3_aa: CASSLLGATNEKLFF; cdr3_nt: TGTGCCAGCAGTTTACTCGGGGCAACTAATGAAAAACTGTTTTTT
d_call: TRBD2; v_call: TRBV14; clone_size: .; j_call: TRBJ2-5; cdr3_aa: CASSLSGGETQYF; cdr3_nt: TGTGCCAGCAGCCTTTCGGGGGGGGAGACCCAGTACTTC
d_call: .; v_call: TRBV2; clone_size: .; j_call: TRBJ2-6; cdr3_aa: CASSVGGSGANVLTF; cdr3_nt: TGTGCCAGCAGCGTTGGGGGGTCTGGGGCCAACGTCCTGACTTTC
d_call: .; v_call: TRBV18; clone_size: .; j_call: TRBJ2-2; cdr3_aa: CASSPEVRTGELFF; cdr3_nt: TGTGCCAGCTCACCGGAGGTTCGCACCGGGGAGCTGTTTTTT
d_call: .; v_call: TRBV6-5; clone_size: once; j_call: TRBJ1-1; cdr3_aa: CASSYSRDSLGAFF; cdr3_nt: TGTGCCAGCAGTTACTCCCGGGACTCCCTGGGAGCTTTCTTT
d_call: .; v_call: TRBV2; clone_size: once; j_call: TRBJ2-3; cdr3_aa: CASSEAPRGAWGGRKYTQYF; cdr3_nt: TGTGCCAGCAGTGAAGCCCCCCGGGGGGCGTGGGGGGGCCGGAAGTATACGCAGTATTTT
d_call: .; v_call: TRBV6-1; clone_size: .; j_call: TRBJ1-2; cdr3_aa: CASSGLSFFGGYTF; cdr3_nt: TGTGCCAGCAGTGGTCTGAGTTTCTTCGGCGGCTACACCTTC
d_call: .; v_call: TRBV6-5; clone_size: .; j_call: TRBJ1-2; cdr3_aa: CASSPNNYGYTF; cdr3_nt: TGTGCCAGCAGTCCGAACAACTATGGCTACACCTTC
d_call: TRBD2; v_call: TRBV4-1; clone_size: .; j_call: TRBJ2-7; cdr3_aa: CASSQVGTSGSYEQYF; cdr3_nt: TGCGCCAGCAGCCAAGTAGGGACTAGTGGGTCCTACGAGCAGTACTTC
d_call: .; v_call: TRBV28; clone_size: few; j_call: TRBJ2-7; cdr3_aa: CASSSTSSRHF; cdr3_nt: TGTGCCAGCAGTTCTACATCCTCACGGCACTTC
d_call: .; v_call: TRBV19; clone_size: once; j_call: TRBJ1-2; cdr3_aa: CASTLGEGHPVGGYTF; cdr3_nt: TGTGCCAGTACCCTCGGCGAGGGCCACCCGGTTGGGGGCTACACCTTC
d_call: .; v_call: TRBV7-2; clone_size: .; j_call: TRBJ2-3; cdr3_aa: CASSSAGPGDTQYF; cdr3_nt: TGTGCCAGCAGCTCAGCCGGTCCGGGAGATACGCAGTATTTT
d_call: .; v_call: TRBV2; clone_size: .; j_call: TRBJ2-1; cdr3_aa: CASRESSYNEQFF; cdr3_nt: TGTGCCAGCAGGGAAAGCTCCTACAATGAGCAGTTCTTC
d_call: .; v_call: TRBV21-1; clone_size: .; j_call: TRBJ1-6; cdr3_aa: CASSRSPRQSSYNSPLHF; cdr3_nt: TGTGCCAGCAGCAGGTCCCCGCGGCAGAGCTCCTATAATTCACCCCTCCACTTT
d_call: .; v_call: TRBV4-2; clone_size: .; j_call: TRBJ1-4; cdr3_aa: CASSQDPGQLIEKLFF; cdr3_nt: TGTGCCAGCAGCCAAGATCCCGGACAGTTGATTGAAAAACTGTTTTTT
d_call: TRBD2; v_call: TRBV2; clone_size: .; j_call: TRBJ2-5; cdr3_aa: CASMRTSGYQETQYF; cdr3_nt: TGTGCCAGCATGAGGACTAGTGGGTACCAAGAGACCCAGTACTTC